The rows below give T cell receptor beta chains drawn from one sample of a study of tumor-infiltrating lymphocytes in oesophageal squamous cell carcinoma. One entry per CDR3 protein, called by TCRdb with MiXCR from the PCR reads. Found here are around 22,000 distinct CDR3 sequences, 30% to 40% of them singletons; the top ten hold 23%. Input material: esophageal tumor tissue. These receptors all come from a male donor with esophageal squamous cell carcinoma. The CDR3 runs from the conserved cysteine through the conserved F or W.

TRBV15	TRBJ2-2	CATSRGGDTGELFF
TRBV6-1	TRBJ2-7	CASRERWKGETQYF
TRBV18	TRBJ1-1	CASSPRRGMNTEAFF
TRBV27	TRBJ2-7	CASRPGTSGFNEQYF
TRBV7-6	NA	CASSLVAAGGDEQYF
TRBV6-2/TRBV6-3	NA	CASSVGGQGYNEQYF
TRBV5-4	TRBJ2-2	CASSLAFGGAGELFF
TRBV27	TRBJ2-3	CASSWTGSADTQYF
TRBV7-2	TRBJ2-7	CASSSGSGNEQYF
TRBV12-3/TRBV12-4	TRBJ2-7	CASSSYITGELYF
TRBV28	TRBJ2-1	CASSGLAGPLYNEQFF
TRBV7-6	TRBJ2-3	CASSSRRLAGAPGVDTQYF
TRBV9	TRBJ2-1	CASSVGGSSGETQFF
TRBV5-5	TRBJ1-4	CASSYIGGQGAGANEKLFF
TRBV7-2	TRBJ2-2	CASSADPGGARTGELFF
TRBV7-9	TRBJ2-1	CASILKGGSYNEQFF
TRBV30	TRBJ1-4	CAWSGRDFNEKLFF
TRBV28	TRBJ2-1	CASPKPGGLMDEQFF
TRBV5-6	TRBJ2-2	CASSPGHFTGELFF
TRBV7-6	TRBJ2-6	CASSLVPRRTGNNSPLHF
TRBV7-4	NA	CASRPSGGETQFF
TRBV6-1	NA	CASIRAVGETQYF
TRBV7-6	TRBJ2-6	CASSLGGATGANVLTF
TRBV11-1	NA	CASLWTGPYNEQFF
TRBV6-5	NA	CASSGAGGRETQYF
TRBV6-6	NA	CASSNPSGGRNYGYTF
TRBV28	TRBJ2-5	CASISDRGFGEQYF
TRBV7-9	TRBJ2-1	CASSLEGKGFQQFF
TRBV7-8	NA	CASSLGGGPYEQYF
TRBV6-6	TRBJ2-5	CASSYSRRGDEQYF
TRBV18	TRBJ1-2	CASSRDRDHYGYTF
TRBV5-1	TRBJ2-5	CASSFSREGETQYF
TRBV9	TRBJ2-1	CASSVTGEQFF
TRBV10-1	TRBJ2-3	CASSETGQGSDTQYF
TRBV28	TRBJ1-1	CASSWGLPNTEAFF
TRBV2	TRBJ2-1	CASSELEPSSYNEQFF
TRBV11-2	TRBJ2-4	CASSFGYNEQYF
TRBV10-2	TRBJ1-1	CASSGSGGEAFF
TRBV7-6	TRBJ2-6	CASSPQGAPGAGANVLTF
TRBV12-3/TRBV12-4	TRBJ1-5	CASSLGYSYQPQHF
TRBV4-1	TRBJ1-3	CASSHLTGGFTPSGNTIYF
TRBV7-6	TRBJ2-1	CASSLAQGGEYNEQFF
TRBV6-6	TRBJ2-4	CASSVSGGGGDIQYF
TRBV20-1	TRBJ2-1	CSARGGGAGTFYNEQFF
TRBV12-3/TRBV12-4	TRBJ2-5	CASAGVYNEQYF
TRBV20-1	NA	CSAGTSGSYEQFF
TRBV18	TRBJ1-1	CASSPADSRGTEAFF
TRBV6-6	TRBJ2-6	CASSYSRMVAGANVLTF
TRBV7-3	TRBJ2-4	CASSLTAGVDQYF
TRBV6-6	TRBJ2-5	CASKYRGQETQYF
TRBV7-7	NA	CASSRDGLADEQYF
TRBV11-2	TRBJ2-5	CASSADAGWETQYF
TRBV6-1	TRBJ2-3	CASRRDPTDTQYF
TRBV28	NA	CASSIRDSLGRSSYEQYF
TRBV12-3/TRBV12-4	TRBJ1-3	CASSVSSGNTIYF
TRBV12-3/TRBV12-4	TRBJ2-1	CASSGRTGRGNEQFF
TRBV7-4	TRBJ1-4	CASSLERTDPSNEKLFF
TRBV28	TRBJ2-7	CASSLSQALSYEQYF
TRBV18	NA	CASSQQNQETQYF
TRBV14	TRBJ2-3	CASSPGTSITDTQYF